These 7 T cell receptor beta chains were sequenced from one sample in a study of Graves' ophthalmopathy and Graves' hyperthyroidism (dated by TCRdb to 2017 to 2018). Data came from an Illumina HiSeq 2000. For repertoire sequencing, TCR beta CDR3 regions were amplified from RNA transcripts. A first-round RT-PCR used HTBI primers with the Qiagen OneStep RT-PCR kit, followed by a second-round multiplex PCR, size selection and purification. TCRdb reanalyzed the raw reads on its own, using fastp at Q25 for trimming and MiXCR for clone calling, and kept in-frame beta chains. Duplicate CDR3 protein sequences are folded into a single record with the most common DNA and genes. The sample table holds 200,000 to 250,000 distinct CDR3 sequences, of which roughly 21% were seen once. Roughly 40% of the sample belongs to the ten largest clones. Sequences were obtained from peripheral blood. The receptors come from a woman aged 45-59 years with Graves' ophthalmopathy. Donor details come from another sample of the same person, matched by shared clones.

This clonotype was seen at least ten times. The gene calls are TRBV6-2 or TRBV6-3 and TRBJ2-2, with 10 bases aligning to TRBD1. Per the germline V gene, CDR1 is MNHEY and CDR2 is SVGEGT. There are 15 residues in the CDR3. Trimming took 10 bases from V and 3 from J; bases not matched to a gene: 8. The CDR3 protein is CAIKTGGDDTGELFF. The DNA of the CDR3 is TGTGCCATCAAGACAGGGGGCGACGACACCGGGGAGCTGTTTTTT.

There are many counts of this clonotype. The chain carries TRBV6-1 and TRBJ1-5, with D maybe TRBD1 (6 bases). The CDR3 runs 14 residues. Between the trimmed V and J ends, which lost 7 bases and 3 bases, there was a span of 13 bases. Germline V gene sequence: CDR1 MNHNS, CDR2 SASEGT. CDR3 residues: CASTSGQHNQPQHF. The CDR3 region has the DNA TGTGCCAGCACCTCCGGACAGCACAATCAGCCCCAGCATTTT.

This clonotype was observed at least ten times. The V and J genes are TRBV28 and TRBJ2-2; D possibly matches TRBD1 or TRBD2 (6 bases each). Trimming took off 7 bases at V and 4 bases at J, with 13 bases between the two ends. The CDR3 is 14 residues long. The germline V gene has CDR1 MDHEN and CDR2 SYDVKM. Here the CDR3 reads CASTPQGGTGELFF. The CDR3 region has the DNA TGTGCCAGCACGCCACAGGGAGGCACCGGGGAGCTGTTTTTT. Full variable domain (remainder filled in from reference TRBV28 and TRBJ2-2): DVKVTQSSRYLVKRTGEKVFLECVQDMDHENMFWYRQDPGLGLRLIYFSYDVKMKEKGDIPEGYSVSREKKERFSLILESASTNQTSMYLCASTPQGGTGELFFGEGSRLTVL.

The sample holds many counts of this clonotype. This sequence joins TRBV30 and TRBJ1-2; D possibly corresponds to TRBD1 (5 bases). Germline assignment: CDR1 GTSNPN and CDR2 SVGIG (reference sequence). V lost 0 bases and J lost 11, with 13 bases in between. The CDR3 has 12 amino acids. In DNA form, the CDR3 reads TGTGCCTGGAGTGTGTCGGGGGGGGTTTACACCTTC. It codes for CAWSVSGGVYTF.

The V gene is TRBV25-1, the J gene TRBJ2-4, with a possible D match to TRBD2 (6 bases). The CDR3 extends over 13 amino acids. Germline V gene data show CDR1 as MGHDK and CDR2 as SYGVNS. Deletions cut 2 bases from V and 7 bases from J, with 9 bases between. The CDR3 sequence: CASSERLGNIQYF. In DNA, the CDR3 is TGTGCCAGCAGTGAAAGACTAGGGAACATTCAGTACTTC.

This clonotype was observed many times. The V gene is TRBV15, the J gene TRBJ2-5; D not certain. V was trimmed by 3 bases and J by 3 bases, leaving 2 bases between them. CDR3 length: 11 amino acids. Germline values: CDR1 LNHNV, CDR2 YYDKDF (reference sequence). The CDR3, as DNA: TGTGCCACCAGCAGGGAAGAGACCCAGTACTTC. Its protein product is CATSREETQYF.

This clonotype was counted at least ten times. J is TRBJ1-1 and V is TRBV30; a possible D gene is TRBD1 (5 bases). V was cut by 0 bases and J by 4 bases, with 12 bases left in between. The V gene's germline CDR1 is GTSNPN and CDR2 SVGIG (reference sequence). The CDR3 has 14 residues. This CDR3 is CAWSVGGVGTEAFF. The CDR3 coding sequence is TGTGCCTGGAGTGTTGGGGGTGTGGGCACTGAAGCTTTCTTT.